The sequence of this T cell receptor (beta chain) was determined in a study of control samples from healthy donors and cancer patients (dated by TCRdb to 2020 to 2021). Notes on this clone: What this receptor recognizes is not known. No much larger clone is present one base from it, and per-base qualities are unavailable.

V loses 5 bases at its end and J loses 6 bases; junction bases beyond the gene matches: 6. CDR1 and CDR2 were assigned from the germline V gene as SNHLY and FYNNEI. Spanning cysteine to phenylalanine, the CDR3 consists of 13 amino acids. The sequence is cut down to CDR3 DNA, 39 bases in frame from base 1. The library was produced with the immunoSEQ multiplex PCR assay. TCRdb stores this immuneACCESS table with in-frame sequences only. Part of the clones is absent; in the studies checked, under half of the shortfall reflects unresolved V genes, and no reason is known for the rest. The table for this sample lists 90,000 or so clones; around 89% of them were counted only once. The ten largest clones take up around 15% of the sample.

Sequencing was done on a sample of blood. The receptor was derived from a woman aged 70 to 79 in good health. The chain links TRBV2 with TRBJ1-2, with 7 middle bases fitting TRBD1. CDR3 sequence: CASSSATGNGYTF. The DNA reads as follows: TGTGCCAGCAGTTCCGCGACAGGGAATGGCTACACCTTC.